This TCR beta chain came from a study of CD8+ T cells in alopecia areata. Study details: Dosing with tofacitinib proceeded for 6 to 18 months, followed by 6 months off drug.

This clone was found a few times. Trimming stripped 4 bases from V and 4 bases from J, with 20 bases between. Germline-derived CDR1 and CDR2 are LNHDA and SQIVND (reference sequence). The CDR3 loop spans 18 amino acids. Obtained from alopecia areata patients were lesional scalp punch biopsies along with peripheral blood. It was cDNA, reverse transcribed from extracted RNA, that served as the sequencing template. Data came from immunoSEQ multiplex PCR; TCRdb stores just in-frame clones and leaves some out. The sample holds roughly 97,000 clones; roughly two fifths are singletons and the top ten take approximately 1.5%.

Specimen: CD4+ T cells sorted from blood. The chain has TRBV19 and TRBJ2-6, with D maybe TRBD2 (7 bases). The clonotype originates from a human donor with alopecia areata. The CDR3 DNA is TGTGCCAGTAGTACACAGGGAGGGTTTGGATTGGGGGCCAACGTCCTGACTTTC. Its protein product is CASSTQGGFGLGANVLTF.